The 24 T cell receptor beta chains below were found in one sample sequenced in a study of blood T cell repertoires in COVID-19. This table comes from immunoSEQ multiplex PCR, and its TCRdb copy is limited to in-frame clones, with some not included. Of about 260,000 clones listed, over 75% are singletons. Material for sequencing was peripheral blood. The source is a human donor in a cohort sampled during active COVID-19.

The rearrangement uses TRBV18 and TRBJ1-6; 9 positions match TRBD1. Germline loops: CDR1 KGHSH, CDR2 LQKENI. J was trimmed by 7 bases and V by 1 base; bases with no gene match: 11. This CDR3 spans 18 amino acids. For the CDR3, the DNA is TGTGCCAGCTCACCACTTCTTGTCCCCGGGACAGGGAATTCACCCCTCCACTTT. As protein: CASSPLLVPGTGNSPLHF.

The rearrangement joins TRBV5-1 to TRBJ1-2; D unresolved. Germline V lookup: CDR1 SGHRS, CDR2 YFSETQ. Deletions cut 0 bases from V and 4 bases from J, with 19 bases between. CDR3 size: 17 residues. This chain's CDR3 is CASSLEELGAKVYGYTF. Here the CDR3 DNA reads TGCGCCAGCAGCTTGGAGGAGTTAGGCGCAAAGGTCTATGGCTACACCTTC.

The chain links TRBV6-1 to TRBJ1-2; 8 bases agree with TRBD1. CDR1 and CDR2 from the germline V gene are MNHNS and SASEGT. There are 17 residues in the CDR3. Unmatched junction bases numbered 9, after V lost 1 base and J lost 2 bases. As DNA, the CDR3 is TGTGCCAGCAGTGAAGTCCTAGGACAGGGTAGAAACTATGGCTACACCTTC. As protein: CASSEVLGQGRNYGYTF.

This clone has at least ten counts. This chain connects TRBV6-4 to TRBJ2-1, with TRBD1 as a possible D gene (6 bases). CDR1 is MRHNA, CDR2 SNTAGT, per germline. V was cut by 3 bases and J by 6 bases, with 9 bases left in between. CDR3 length equals 13 residues. The CDR3 reads CASSETGFNEQFF. CDR3 DNA: TGTGCCAGCAGTGAAACAGGGTTCAATGAGCAGTTCTTC.

The gene calls are TRBV29-1 and TRBJ1-1; weak D call: TRBD1 (5 bases). CDR3 length equals 10 residues. The V and J ends lost 8 bases and 3 bases respectively, with 7 bases between them. Germline assignment: CDR1 SQVTM and CDR2 ANQGSEA. The CDR3 spells CSSGHTEAFF. The CDR3 region has the DNA TGCAGCTCAGGGCACACTGAAGCTTTCTTT.

This rearrangement joins TRBV28 to TRBJ2-1; perhaps TRBD2 as D (6 bases). Germline V CDR1 and CDR2: MDHEN, SYDVKM. The CDR3 totals 14 residues. Deletions cut 8 bases from V and 11 bases from J, with 22 bases between. CDR3 amino acids: CASQTGGRASKQFF. The CDR3 coding sequence is TGTGCCAGCCAGACCGGAGGGCGGGCTAGTAAGCAGTTCTTC.

The chain recombines TRBV5-8 with TRBJ1-2; 9 positions match TRBD1. Trimming removed 3 bases from V and 3 bases from J; junction bases left unmatched: 3. Germline CDR1 reads SGHTS; CDR2 reads YDEGEE. This CDR3 spans 14 amino acids. The CDR3 region is CASSSRTGDYGYTF. CDR3 in DNA: TGTGCCAGCAGCTCCCGGACAGGGGACTATGGCTACACCTTC.

This clone showed up just a few times. The chain has TRBV28 and TRBJ2-7; D is unresolved. Germline V lookup: CDR1 MDHEN, CDR2 SYDVKM. This CDR3 region has 13 residues. Trimming stripped 7 bases from V and 6 bases from J, with 16 bases between. The CDR3 DNA reads as TGTGCCAGCAAGCAGCCTCCGGGTCGCGAGCAGTACTTC. Protein sequence: CASKQPPGREQYF.

The chain recombines TRBV19 with TRBJ1-3; TRBD1 matches at 9 bases. Trimming at V came to 6 bases and at J to 3 bases, leaving 3 bases not matched to a gene. Germline V gives CDR1 LNHDA, CDR2 SQIVND (reference sequence). CDR3 size: 14 residues. Here the CDR3 DNA reads TGTGCCAGTAGGAGACAGGGGGTTGGAAACACCATATATTTT. This encodes CASRRQGVGNTIYF.

This chain connects TRBV3-1 (or the pseudogene TRBV3-2) to TRBJ1-6; 8 bases agree with TRBD1. Trimming cost V 5 bases and J 13 bases; bases outside gene matches: 7. Germline V gene data show CDR1 as LGHDT and CDR2 as YNNKEL (reference sequence). The CDR3 is made up of 13 amino acids. The CDR3 is CASSFGQGRPLHF. CDR3 DNA: TGTGCCAGCAGCTTTGGACAGGGACGGCCCCTCCACTTT.

This chain links TRBV6-5 with TRBJ1-4; 9 positions match TRBD1. This CDR3 is built from 15 residues. V gave up 0 bases and J gave up 11 bases; unmatched junction bases: 7. Germline CDR1 and CDR2: MNHEY and SVGAGI. This CDR3 reads CASSYSTGGRRKLFF. CDR3 coding DNA: TGTGCCAGCAGTTACTCGACAGGGGGTAGGCGGAAACTGTTTTTT.

The chain combines TRBV19 with TRBJ2-1, with TRBD2 matching 7 bases. Germline assignment: CDR1 LNHDA and CDR2 SQIVND (reference sequence). After removal of 6 bases from V and 9 bases from J, the junction contained 26 bases not matched to a gene. The CDR3 extends over 19 amino acids. CDR3 amino acids: CASSLLGSASGPNGGEQFF. For the CDR3, the DNA is TGTGCCAGTAGCCTCCTGGGGAGCGCTAGCGGCCCGAACGGCGGTGAGCAGTTCTTC.

The rearrangement joins TRBV9 to TRBJ2-1, with D perhaps matching TRBD2 (5 bases). Germline CDR1 is SGDLS and CDR2 is YYNGEE. The CDR3 covers 14 residues. The ends were cut back, 7 bases at V and 6 bases at J, with 17 bases in the middle. The CDR3 DNA follows: TGTGCCAGCGGGAGAGGGCACACCCTCAATGAGCAGTTCTTC. It translates to CASGRGHTLNEQFF.

The chain carries TRBV5-1 and TRBJ2-3; 12 bases align to TRBD2. The CDR3 extends over 15 amino acids. In germline, CDR1 is SGHRS, CDR2 YFSETQ. J lost 5 bases, V lost 5 bases, and 6 bases had no gene match. The CDR3 DNA follows: TGCGCCAGCAGATCGACTAGCGGGAGAGTAGATACGCAGTATTTT. Translation gives CASRSTSGRVDTQYF.

The V call is TRBV12-5, the J call TRBJ2-2, with D possibly being TRBD2 (6 bases). This CDR3 has 15 amino acids. Germline V gene data show CDR1 as LGHNT and CDR2 as FRNRAP. Trimming cost V 0 bases and J 5 bases, with 10 bases left between them. The CDR3 region has the DNA TGTGCTAGTGGTTTGGTAGTCGGAGGGACCGGGGAGCTGTTTTTT. Translated: CASGLVVGGTGELFF.

The chain is built from TRBV19 and TRBJ2-5; 10 bases are shared with TRBD1. J was trimmed by 5 bases and V by 6 bases; bases with no gene match: 9. The CDR3 extends over 15 amino acids. The germline V gene has CDR1 LNHDA and CDR2 SQIVND (reference sequence). In nucleotides, the CDR3 is TGTGCCAGTAGGAAGACAGGGGGCCAGGTGGAGACCCAGTACTTC. This translates into CASRKTGGQVETQYF. The full variable domain, rest sourced from reference TRBV19 and TRBJ2-5, is DGGITQSPKYLFRKEGQNVTLSCEQNLNHDAMYWYRQDPGQGLRLIYYSQIVNDFQKGDIAEGYSVSREKKESFPLTVTSAQKNPTAFYLCASRKTGGQVETQYFGPGTRLLVL.

The chain recombines TRBV9 with TRBJ2-7; 7 nucleotides match TRBD1. The length of the CDR3 is 15 residues. The germline CDR1 and CDR2 sequences are SGDLS and YYNGEE. J lost 2 bases, V lost 3 bases, and 8 bases had no gene match. The CDR3 region has the DNA TGTGCCAGCAGCGCAACCGGGACAGTCGCCTACGAGCAGTACTTC. This encodes CASSATGTVAYEQYF. Supplemented by reference TRBV9 and TRBJ2-7, the full variable domain reads DSGVTQTPKHLITATGQRVTLRCSPRSGDLSVYWYQQSLDQGLQFLIQYYNGEERAKGNILERFSAQQFPDLHSELNLSSLELGDSALYFCASSATGTVAYEQYFGPGTRLTVT.

The rearrangement joins TRBV4-2 to TRBJ1-2; possibly TRBD1 for D (6 bases). Trimming left V 1 base short and J 5 bases short, with 14 bases between. CDR1 LGHNA and CDR2 YNFKEQ come from the germline V gene. The CDR3 totals 15 residues. CDR3 in amino acids: CASSQAKGVMYGYTF. The CDR3 coding sequence is TGTGCCAGCAGCCAAGCCAAGGGGGTTATGTATGGCTACACCTTC.

The chain carries TRBV7-6 and TRBJ2-5; 9 bases are a match to TRBD2. V was pared by 3 bases and J by 2 bases, with 4 bases of the junction left unmatched. CDR3 length equals 15 residues. The V gene's germline CDR1 is SGHVS and CDR2 FNYEAQ. CDR3 bases: TGTGCCAGCAGCTTCTGGACTAGCGATCAAGAGACCCAGTACTTC. This gives the protein CASSFWTSDQETQYF. Combining the CDR3 with reference TRBV7-6 and TRBJ2-5 gives the whole variable domain GAGVSQSPRYKVTKRGQDVALRCDPISGHVSLYWYRQALGQGPEFLTYFNYEAQQDKSGLPNDRFSAERPEGSISTLTIQRTEQRDSAMYRCASSFWTSDQETQYFGPGTRLLVL.

The J gene is TRBJ1-6, the V gene TRBV28; D is perhaps TRBD1 (6 bases). This CDR3 region has 13 residues. CDR1 and CDR2 from the germline V gene are MDHEN and SYDVKM. The V end was cut by 10 bases, the J end by 7 bases, with 14 bases between. CDR3 amino acids: CATLGQKNSPLHF. The CDR3, as DNA: TGTGCCACCCTTGGACAGAAGAATTCACCCCTCCACTTT.

The gene calls are TRBV3-1 (or the pseudogene TRBV3-2) and TRBJ1-2, with unresolved D. This CDR3 has 12 residues. Germline V gene data show CDR1 as LGHDT and CDR2 as YNNKEL (reference sequence). V lost 6 bases, J lost 8 bases, and 13 bases lay in between. CDR3 DNA: TGTGCCAGCAGACTCTTGGGAGGGGGCTACACCTTC. This codes for CASRLLGGGYTF.

V and J are TRBV6-5 and TRBJ1-2; D perhaps matches TRBD1 (6 bases). The CDR3 is made up of 15 amino acids. Trimming took 6 bases from V and 4 from J, leaving 18 bases between them. Germline V CDR1 and CDR2: MNHEY, SVGAGI. In nucleotides, the CDR3 is TGTGCCAGCAGATCCACCAGGGGTGTGGGCTATGGCTACACCTTC. The encoded protein is CASRSTRGVGYGYTF.

This chain joins TRBV5-8 and TRBJ1-1, with TRBD1 matching 10 bases. Per germline, CDR1 SGHTS and CDR2 YDEGEE. V was clipped by 4 bases and J by 1 base; unmatched bases: 7. This CDR3 is 16 amino acids long. CDR3 DNA: TGTGCCAGCAGCCCGTGGACAGGGGGGACGAACACTGAAGCTTTCTTT. Translation: CASSPWTGGTNTEAFF.

The V gene is TRBV11-2, the J gene TRBJ2-3, with D perhaps TRBD2 (6 bases). The germline V gene has CDR1 SGHAT and CDR2 FQNNGV. V was cut by 3 bases and J by 6 bases, with 16 bases left in between. CDR3 length: 15 residues. In DNA form, the CDR3 reads TGTGCCAGCAGCTTTTTATTGGGGGGAGTGGATACGCAGTATTTT. Encoded protein: CASSFLLGGVDTQYF.